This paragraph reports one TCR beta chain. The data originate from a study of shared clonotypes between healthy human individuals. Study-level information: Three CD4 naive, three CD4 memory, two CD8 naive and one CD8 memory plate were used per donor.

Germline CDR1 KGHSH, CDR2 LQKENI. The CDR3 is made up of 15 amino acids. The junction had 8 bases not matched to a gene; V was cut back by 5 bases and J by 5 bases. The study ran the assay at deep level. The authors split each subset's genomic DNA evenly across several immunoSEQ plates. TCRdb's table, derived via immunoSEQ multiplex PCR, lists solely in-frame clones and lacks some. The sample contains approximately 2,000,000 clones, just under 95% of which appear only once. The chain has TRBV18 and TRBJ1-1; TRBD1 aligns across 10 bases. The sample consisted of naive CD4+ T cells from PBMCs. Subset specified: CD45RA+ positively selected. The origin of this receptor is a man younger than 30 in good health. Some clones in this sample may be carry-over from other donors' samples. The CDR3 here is CASSILRDRGTEAFF. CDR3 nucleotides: TGTGCCAGCTCAATACTCCGGGACAGGGGTACTGAAGCTTTCTTT.